A single T cell receptor beta chain is shown here with its context. This entry comes from a study of blood T cell repertoires in COVID-19. Study-level background: In each case, the material was cDNA or gDNA derived from T cells, B-cell-depleted T cells, or PBMCs.

In the original analysis: The assay estimated nucleated cells by amplifying reference gene primers. Libraries were prepared by immunoSEQ multiplex PCR; TCRdb keeps only in-frame clonotypes and omits some of them. That table furnishes V, J and clone size, whereas the DNA furnished D and trimming. The top ten hold approximately 4.2% of the sample, which has 100,000 to 150,000 clones, roughly 88% seen once. This receptor was obtained from a man aged 35 to 55 with acute or convalescent COVID-19. Sequenced input: peripheral blood.

Written as DNA, the CDR3 is TGCGCCAGCAGTGAGTCGACTCCGGGACTAGGAGCGGATACGCAGTATTTT. Protein: CASSESTPGLGADTQYF. The chain uses TRBV10-1 and TRBJ2-3; 8 bases agree with TRBD2. CDR1 is WNHNN, CDR2 SYGVQD, per germline (reference sequence). J was trimmed by 6 bases and V by 0 bases; bases with no gene match: 11. There are 17 residues in the CDR3.